A selection of T cell receptor beta chains follows, all from one sample in a study of T cell responses to AZD1222 COVID-19 vaccine. Using immunoSEQ multiplex PCR, the repertoire was profiled, and TCRdb retains in-frame clones only, with some absent. The profile shows 100,000 or so clones, about 92% of them singletons. Sequenced here: peripheral blood, sampled on day 0 of AZD1222 vaccination. These receptors came from an adult in good health. The CDR3 runs from the conserved cysteine through the conserved F or W. A D gene is named only where the DNA matches it firmly. Some rows mark clone size as missing; the rest say once, few, many or name a class of expanded clone.

CDR3	DNA	D	V	J	size
CASSSESNSPLHF	TGTGCCAGCAGCTCCGAGTCAAATTCACCCCTCCACTTT	NA	TRBV7-2	TRBJ1-6	NA
CSASWGNPVNTEAFF	TGCAGTGCTAGTTGGGGGAATCCGGTGAACACTGAAGCTTTCTTT	NA	TRBV20-1	TRBJ1-1	NA
CASSPWDTYEQYF	TGTGCCAGCTCACCATGGGACACCTACGAGCAGTACTTC	NA	TRBV18	TRBJ2-7	NA
CASSYSDSSGNTIYF	TGTGCCAGCAGTTACTCGGACAGCTCTGGAAACACCATATATTTT	NA	TRBV6-2/TRBV6-3	TRBJ1-3	NA
CATSRDRGVNTEAFF	TGTGCCACCAGCAGAGACAGGGGAGTGAACACTGAAGCTTTCTTT	NA	TRBV15	TRBJ1-1	NA
CASSLASTDTQYF	TGTGCCAGCAGCTTAGCTAGCACAGATACGCAGTATTTT	NA	TRBV7-2	TRBJ2-3	NA
CASSVVTSGGSTQYF	TGTGCCAGCAGCGTAGTAACGAGCGGGGGGAGTACGCAGTATTTT	TRBD2	TRBV9	TRBJ2-3	NA
CSAKISGGAGTQYF	TGCAGCGCCAAGATTTCAGGGGGCGCGGGGACCCAGTACTTC	TRBD1	TRBV29-1	TRBJ2-5	once
CASSSWTGEGQETQYF	TGTGCCAGCAGCTCATGGACAGGGGAGGGTCAAGAGACCCAGTACTTC	TRBD1	TRBV11-3	TRBJ2-5	NA
CASSAGLAGGYTQYF	TGCGCCAGCAGCGCAGGACTAGCGGGGGGGTATACGCAGTATTTT	TRBD2	TRBV5-1	TRBJ2-3	NA
CASSPITGTDTQYF	TGTGCCAGCTCACCAATAACGGGCACAGATACGCAGTATTTT	NA	TRBV18	TRBJ2-3	once
CASSEQGTGGYTF	TGTGCCAGCAGCGAACAGGGGACGGGTGGCTACACCTTC	TRBD1	TRBV28	TRBJ1-2	NA
CASSLRSSHEQYF	TGTGCCAGCAGCTTGAGGTCGTCCCACGAGCAGTACTTC	NA	TRBV5-6	TRBJ2-7	few